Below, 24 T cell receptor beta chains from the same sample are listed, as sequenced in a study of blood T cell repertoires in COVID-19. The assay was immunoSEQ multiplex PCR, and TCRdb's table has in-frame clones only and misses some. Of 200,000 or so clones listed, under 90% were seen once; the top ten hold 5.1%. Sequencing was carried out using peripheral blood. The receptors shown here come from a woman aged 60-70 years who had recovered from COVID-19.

The CDR3 nucleotides are TGTGCCAGCAGCCCCCGGGGGTCCTCACCCCTCCACTTT. It codes for CASSPRGSSPLHF. The genes are TRBV7-2 and TRBJ1-6, with a tentative D call TRBD1 (5 bases). V was pared by 5 bases and J by 10 bases, with 12 bases between. In germline, CDR1 is SGHTA, CDR2 FQGNSA. CDR3 length: 13 residues.

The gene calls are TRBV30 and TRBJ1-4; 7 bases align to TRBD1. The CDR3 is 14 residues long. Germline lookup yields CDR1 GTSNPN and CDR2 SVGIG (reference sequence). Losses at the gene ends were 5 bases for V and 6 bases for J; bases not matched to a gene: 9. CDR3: CAWLAQGKDEKLFF. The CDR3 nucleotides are TGTGCCTGGTTGGCACAGGGGAAGGATGAAAAACTGTTTTTT.

The CDR3 coding sequence is TGTGCCAGCAGCCCCCTTAGGAACACTGAAGCTTTCTTT. Encoded protein: CASSPLRNTEAFF. The J gene is TRBJ1-1, the V gene TRBV5-6; D gene unclear. Germline CDR1 reads SGHDT; CDR2 reads YYEEEE. The CDR3 runs to 13 residues. V gave up 4 bases and J gave up 1 base, with 8 bases separating them.

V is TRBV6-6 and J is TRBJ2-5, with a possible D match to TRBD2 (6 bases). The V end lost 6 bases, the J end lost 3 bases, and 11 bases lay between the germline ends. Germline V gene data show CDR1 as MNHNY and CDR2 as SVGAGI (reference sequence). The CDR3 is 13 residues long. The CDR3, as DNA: TGTGCCAGCAGCCCCCCGGGGGAAGAGACCCAGTACTTC. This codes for CASSPPGEETQYF.

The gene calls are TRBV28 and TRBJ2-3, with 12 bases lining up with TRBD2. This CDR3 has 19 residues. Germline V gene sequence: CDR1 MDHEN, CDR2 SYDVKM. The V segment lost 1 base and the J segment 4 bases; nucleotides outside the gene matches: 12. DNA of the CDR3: TGTGCCAGCAGTTTATCCGCATTGACTAGCGGGGGTTTAGCAGATACGCAGTATTTT. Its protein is CASSLSALTSGGLADTQYF.

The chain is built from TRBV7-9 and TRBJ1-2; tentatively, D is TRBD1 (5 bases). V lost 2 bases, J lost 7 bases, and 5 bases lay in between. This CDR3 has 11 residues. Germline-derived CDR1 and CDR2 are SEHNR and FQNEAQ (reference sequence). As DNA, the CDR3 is TGTGCCAGCAGCTTAACAGGTGGCTACACCTTC. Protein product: CASSLTGGYTF.

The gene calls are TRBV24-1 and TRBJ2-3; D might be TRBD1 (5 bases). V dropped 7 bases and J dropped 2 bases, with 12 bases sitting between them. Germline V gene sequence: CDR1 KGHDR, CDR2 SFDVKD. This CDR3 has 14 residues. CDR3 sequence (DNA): TGTGCCACCAGGGACAACAAGCTCACAGATACGCAGTATTTT. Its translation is CATRDNKLTDTQYF.

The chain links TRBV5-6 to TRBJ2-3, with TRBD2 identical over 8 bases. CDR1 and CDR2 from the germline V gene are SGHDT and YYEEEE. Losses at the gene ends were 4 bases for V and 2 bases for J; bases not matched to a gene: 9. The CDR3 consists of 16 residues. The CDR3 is CASSHTLAVFTDTQYF. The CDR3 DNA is TGTGCCAGCAGCCACACACTAGCGGTGTTCACAGATACGCAGTATTTT.

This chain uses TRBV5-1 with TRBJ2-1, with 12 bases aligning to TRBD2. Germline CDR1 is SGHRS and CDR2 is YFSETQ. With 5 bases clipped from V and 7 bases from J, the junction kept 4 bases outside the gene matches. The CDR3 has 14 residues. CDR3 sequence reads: CASSTSGGWNEQFF. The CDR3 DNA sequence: TGCGCCAGCAGTACTAGCGGGGGGTGGAATGAGCAGTTCTTC. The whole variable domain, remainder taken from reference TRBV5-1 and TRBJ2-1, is KAGVTQTPRYLIKTRGQQVTLSCSPISGHRSVSWYQQTPGQGLQFLFEYFSETQRNKGNFPGRFSGRQFSNSRSEMNVSTLELGDSALYLCASSTSGGWNEQFFGPGTRLTVL.

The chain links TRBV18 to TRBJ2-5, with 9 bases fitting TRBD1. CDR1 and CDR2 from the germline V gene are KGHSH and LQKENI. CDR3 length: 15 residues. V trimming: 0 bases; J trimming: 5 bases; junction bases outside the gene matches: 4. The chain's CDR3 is CASSPPDRGSETQYF. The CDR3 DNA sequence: TGTGCCAGCTCACCACCGGACAGGGGAAGCGAGACCCAGTACTTC.

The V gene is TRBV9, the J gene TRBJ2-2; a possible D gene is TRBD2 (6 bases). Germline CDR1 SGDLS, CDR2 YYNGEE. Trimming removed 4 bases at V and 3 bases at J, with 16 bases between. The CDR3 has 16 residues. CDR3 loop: CASSLTPPGDTGELFF. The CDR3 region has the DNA TGTGCCAGCAGCTTAACCCCCCCGGGGGACACCGGGGAGCTGTTTTTT.

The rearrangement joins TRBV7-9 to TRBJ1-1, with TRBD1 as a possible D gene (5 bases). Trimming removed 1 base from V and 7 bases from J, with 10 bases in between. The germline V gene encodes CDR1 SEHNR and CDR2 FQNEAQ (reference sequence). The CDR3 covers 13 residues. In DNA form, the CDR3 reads TGTGCCAGCAGCTTAGGGGGGGTCGGTGAAGCTTTCTTT. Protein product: CASSLGGVGEAFF. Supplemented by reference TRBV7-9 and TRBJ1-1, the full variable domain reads DTGVSQNPRHKITKRGQNVTFRCDPISEHNRLYWYRQTLGQGPEFLTYFQNEAQLEKSRLLSDRFSAERPKGSFSTLEIQRTEQGDSAMYLCASSLGGVGEAFFGQGTRLTVV.

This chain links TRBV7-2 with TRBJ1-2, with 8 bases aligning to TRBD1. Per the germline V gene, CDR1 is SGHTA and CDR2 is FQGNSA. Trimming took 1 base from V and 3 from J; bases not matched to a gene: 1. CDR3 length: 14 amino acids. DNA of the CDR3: TGTGCCAGCAGCTTAGTACAGGGGGACTATGGCTACACCTTC. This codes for CASSLVQGDYGYTF. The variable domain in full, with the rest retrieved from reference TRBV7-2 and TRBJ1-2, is GAGVSQSPSNKVTEKGKDVELRCDPISGHTALYWYRQSLGQGLEFLIYFQGNSAPDKSGLPSDRFSAERTGGSVSTLTIQRTQQEDSAVYLCASSLVQGDYGYTFGSGTRLTVV.

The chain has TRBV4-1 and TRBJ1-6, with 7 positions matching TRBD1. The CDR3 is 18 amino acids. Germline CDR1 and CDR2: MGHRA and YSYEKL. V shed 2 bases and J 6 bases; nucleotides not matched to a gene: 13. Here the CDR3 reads CASSQRLLQGGINSPLHF. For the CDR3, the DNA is TGCGCCAGCAGCCAACGATTACTCCAGGGGGGAATTAATTCACCCCTCCACTTT.

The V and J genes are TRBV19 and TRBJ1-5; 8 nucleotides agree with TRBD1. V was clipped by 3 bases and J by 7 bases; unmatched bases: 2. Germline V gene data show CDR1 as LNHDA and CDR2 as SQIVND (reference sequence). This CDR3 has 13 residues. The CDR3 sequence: CASSMGQVQPQHF. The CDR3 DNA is TGTGCCAGTAGTATGGGACAGGTGCAGCCCCAGCATTTT.

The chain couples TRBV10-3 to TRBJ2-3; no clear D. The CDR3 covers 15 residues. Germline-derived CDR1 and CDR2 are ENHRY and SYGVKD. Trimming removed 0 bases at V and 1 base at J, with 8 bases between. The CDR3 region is CAISESGYRTDTQYF. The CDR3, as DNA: TGTGCCATCAGTGAGTCGGGCTACCGCACAGATACGCAGTATTTT.

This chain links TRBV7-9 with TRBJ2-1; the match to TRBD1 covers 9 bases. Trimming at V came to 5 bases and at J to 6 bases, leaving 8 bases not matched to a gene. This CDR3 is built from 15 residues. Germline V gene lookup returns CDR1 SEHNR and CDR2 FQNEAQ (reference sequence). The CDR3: CASSQPGQGINEQFF. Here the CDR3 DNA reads TGTGCCAGCAGCCAACCGGGACAGGGAATCAATGAGCAGTTCTTC.

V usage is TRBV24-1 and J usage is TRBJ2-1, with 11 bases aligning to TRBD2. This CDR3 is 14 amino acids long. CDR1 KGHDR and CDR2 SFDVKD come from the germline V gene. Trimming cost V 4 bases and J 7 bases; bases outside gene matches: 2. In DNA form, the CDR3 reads TGTGCCACCAGTGAGGCTAGCGGGGGGAATGAGCAGTTCTTC. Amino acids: CATSEASGGNEQFF.

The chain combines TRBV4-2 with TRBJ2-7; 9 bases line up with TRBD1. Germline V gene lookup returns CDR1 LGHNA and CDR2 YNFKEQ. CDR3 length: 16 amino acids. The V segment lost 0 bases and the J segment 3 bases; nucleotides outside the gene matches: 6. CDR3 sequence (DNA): TGTGCCAGCAGCCAAGATAGGGGGACAGGGATCTACGAGCAGTACTTC. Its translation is CASSQDRGTGIYEQYF.

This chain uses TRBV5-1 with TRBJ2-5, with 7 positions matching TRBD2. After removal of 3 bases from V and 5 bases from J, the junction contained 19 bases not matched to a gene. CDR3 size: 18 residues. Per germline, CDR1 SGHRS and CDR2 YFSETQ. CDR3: CASSSVVGRGRLDETQYF. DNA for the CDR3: TGCGCCAGCAGCTCGGTGGTGGGGAGGGGCCGCCTCGATGAGACCCAGTACTTC.

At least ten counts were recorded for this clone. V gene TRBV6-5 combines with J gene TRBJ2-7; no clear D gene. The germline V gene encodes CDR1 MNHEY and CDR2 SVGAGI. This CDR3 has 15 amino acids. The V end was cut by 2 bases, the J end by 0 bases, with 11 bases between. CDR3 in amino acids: CASSYQRLSSYEQYF. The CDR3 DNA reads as TGTGCCAGCAGTTACCAACGGTTGAGCTCCTACGAGCAGTACTTC.

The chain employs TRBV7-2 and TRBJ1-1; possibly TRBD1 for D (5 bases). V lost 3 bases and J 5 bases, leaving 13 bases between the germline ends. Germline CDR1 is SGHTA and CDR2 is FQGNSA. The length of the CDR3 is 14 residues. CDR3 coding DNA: TGTGCCAGCAGCTTCAGGGTAGGATGGACTGAAGCTTTCTTT. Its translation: CASSFRVGWTEAFF.

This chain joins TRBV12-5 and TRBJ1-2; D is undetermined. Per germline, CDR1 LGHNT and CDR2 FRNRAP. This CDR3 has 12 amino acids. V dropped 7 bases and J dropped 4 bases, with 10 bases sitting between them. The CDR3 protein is CASAQDLYGYTF. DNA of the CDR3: TGTGCTAGTGCCCAGGATCTCTATGGCTACACCTTC. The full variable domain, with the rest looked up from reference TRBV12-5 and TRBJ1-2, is DARVTQTPRHKVTEMGQEVTMRCQPILGHNTVFWYRQTMMQGLELLAYFRNRAPLDDSGMPKDRFSAEMPDATLATLKIQPSEPRDSAVYFCASAQDLYGYTFGSGTRLTVV.

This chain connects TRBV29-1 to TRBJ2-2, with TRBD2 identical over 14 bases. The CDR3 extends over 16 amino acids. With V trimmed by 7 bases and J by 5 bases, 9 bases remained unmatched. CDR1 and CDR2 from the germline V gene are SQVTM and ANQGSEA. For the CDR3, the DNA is TGCAGCGCTTCGGGACTAGCGGGGGTAGGAACCGGGGAGCTGTTTTTT. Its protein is CSASGLAGVGTGELFF.